These 18 T cell receptor beta chains were all obtained from the same sample, sequenced in a study of control samples from healthy donors and cancer patients. Sequencing was performed with immunoSEQ multiplex PCR; in TCRdb, only in-frame clones are kept and a portion is missing. The table records roughly 130,000 clones, around nine tenths of them present only once. Sequenced: blood. These TCRs come from a young man in good health.

The J gene is TRBJ2-2, the V gene TRBV19; D gene unclear. The CDR3 covers 15 residues. Germline CDR1 reads LNHDA; CDR2 reads SQIVND (reference sequence). The ends were cut back, 3 bases at V and 3 bases at J, with 11 bases in the middle. The DNA for the CDR3 is TGTGCCAGTAGTATTGCCCAGATAGACACCGGGGAGCTGTTTTTT. Translating gives CASSIAQIDTGELFF.

V usage is TRBV7-8 and J usage is TRBJ2-7; 8 nucleotides match TRBD1. Germline V CDR1 and CDR2: SGHVS, FQNEAQ. There are 14 residues in the CDR3. Germline trimming cut 2 bases from V and 6 bases from J; bases unmatched to any gene: 6. The CDR3 DNA is TGTGCCAGCAGCTTAACAGGGGGTGGACGCGAGCAGTACTTC. It encodes CASSLTGGGREQYF.

The chain is built from TRBV25-1 and TRBJ1-4; 7 nucleotides agree with TRBD1. The CDR3 contains 13 residues. The trim removed 6 bases at V and 7 bases at J, leaving 5 bases unmatched. Germline assignment: CDR1 MGHDK and CDR2 SYGVNS. The CDR3 sequence is CASSRDSGEKLFF. The CDR3 DNA reads as TGTGCCAGCAGCCGGGACAGTGGTGAAAAACTGTTTTTT.

The J gene is TRBJ2-1, the V gene TRBV15; TRBD1 matches 7 bases. Germline values: CDR1 LNHNV, CDR2 YYDKDF (reference sequence). The J segment lost 4 bases and the V segment lost 5 bases, leaving 8 bases of the junction unmatched. This CDR3 has 15 amino acids. CDR3 bases: TGTGCCACCAGCGGGAGAGGGACAGCGTACAATGAGCAGTTCTTC. Its protein product is CATSGRGTAYNEQFF.

The gene calls are TRBV5-1 and TRBJ1-2; perhaps TRBD1 as D (5 bases). V lost 4 bases, J lost 7 bases, and 17 bases lay in between. The CDR3 is 14 residues long. Germline V lookup: CDR1 SGHRS, CDR2 YFSETQ. CDR3 nucleotide sequence: TGCGCCAGCAGCCGGGACCCGGAGATAGGTGGCTACACCTTC. Protein: CASSRDPEIGGYTF.

The rearrangement uses TRBV11-2 and TRBJ2-3; D remains unclear. V was clipped by 5 bases and J by 11 bases, with 14 bases between them. This CDR3 spans 12 amino acids. Germline V gene data show CDR1 as SGHAT and CDR2 as FQNNGV. The CDR3 protein is CASSPRRGGQYF. The CDR3 bases are TGTGCCAGCAGCCCGAGACGTGGCGGGCAGTATTTT.

The rearrangement uses TRBV14 and TRBJ1-6, with D unresolved. The CDR3 sequence is 13 residues long. V was shortened by 0 bases and J by 10 bases, with 7 bases between the two germline ends. Germline V gene lookup returns CDR1 SGHDN and CDR2 FVKESK. CDR3 in amino acids: CASSQEGGSPLHF. The CDR3 nucleotides are TGTGCCAGCAGCCAAGAGGGAGGGTCACCCCTCCACTTT.

The chain carries TRBV9 and TRBJ1-1, with TRBD1 identical over 7 bases. Losses at the gene ends were 0 bases for V and 4 bases for J; bases not matched to a gene: 12. Looked up from germline, CDR1 is SGDLS and CDR2 is YYNGEE. This CDR3 has 17 residues. The CDR3: CASSVEDRAEGGTEAFF. CDR3 nucleotide sequence: TGTGCCAGCAGCGTAGAAGACAGGGCCGAAGGCGGCACTGAAGCTTTCTTT. Full variable domain (rest looked up from reference TRBV9 and TRBJ1-1): DSGVTQTPKHLITATGQRVTLRCSPRSGDLSVYWYQQSLDQGLQFLIQYYNGEERAKGNILERFSAQQFPDLHSELNLSSLELGDSALYFCASSVEDRAEGGTEAFFGQGTRLTVV.

This clone was detected only once. The chain uses TRBV5-5 and TRBJ1-4; the match to TRBD1 covers 10 bases. CDR3 size: 15 residues. Germline V CDR1 and CDR2: SGHKS, YYEKEE (reference sequence). V lost 2 bases to trimming and J lost 8 bases; unmatched junction nucleotides: 6. CDR3 residues: CASSLSGTGEEKLFF. The CDR3 region has the DNA TGTGCCAGCAGCTTATCTGGGACAGGGGAGGAAAAACTGTTTTTT.

This clone was picked up a small number of times. The rearrangement links TRBV29-1 to TRBJ1-2; 8 nucleotides agree with TRBD1. Germline V gene sequence: CDR1 SQVTM, CDR2 ANQGSEA. J was trimmed by 2 bases and V by 6 bases; bases with no gene match: 17. The CDR3 contains 17 residues. This CDR3 reads CSVPRPDRDSTNYGYTF. The CDR3 bases are TGCAGCGTCCCCCGACCGGACAGGGACTCTACGAACTATGGCTACACCTTC.

J is TRBJ2-1 and V is TRBV2, with a tentative D call TRBD1 (6 bases). V lost 7 bases and J 5 bases, leaving 12 bases between the germline ends. CDR3 size: 13 residues. CDR1 and CDR2 from the germline V gene are SNHLY and FYNNEI. The CDR3 loop is CASTRDTNNEQFF. CDR3 coding DNA: TGTGCCAGCACCCGGGACACAAACAATGAGCAGTTCTTC.

This sequence joins TRBV29-1 and TRBJ1-1; maybe TRBD1 (6 bases). The V and J ends lost 8 bases and 9 bases respectively, with 16 bases between them. The germline gives CDR1 SQVTM, CDR2 ANQGSEA. The CDR3 is made up of 11 amino acids. The CDR3 DNA sequence: TGCAGCACGAACCCAGGGGAGAAAGCTTTCTTT. Translating it yields CSTNPGEKAFF.

This clone has only one observation. V usage is TRBV27 and J usage is TRBJ1-2; a possible D gene is TRBD1 (6 bases). The ends were cut back, 5 bases at V and 4 bases at J, with 17 bases in the middle. Germline lookup yields CDR1 MNHEY and CDR2 SMNVEV (reference sequence). The CDR3 extends over 15 amino acids. CDR3 residues: CASSLIGGQGYGYTF. CDR3 DNA: TGTGCCAGCAGTCTAATCGGGGGGCAGGGCTATGGCTACACCTTC.

V usage is TRBV5-1 and J usage is TRBJ1-6; D gene uncertain. Germline V gives CDR1 SGHRS, CDR2 YFSETQ. This CDR3 spans 14 amino acids. Deletions cut 0 bases from V and 6 bases from J, with 7 bases between. The CDR3, as DNA: TGCGCCAGCAGCTTGGAACGGACTAATTCACCCCTCCACTTT. Its translation is CASSLERTNSPLHF.

The CDR3, as DNA: TGTGCCAGCAGCCTAACCTTCGGACTAGCGGGAGGCGACTCCTACAATGAGCAGTTCTTC. This codes for CASSLTFGLAGGDSYNEQFF. V and J are TRBV6-2 or TRBV6-3 and TRBJ2-1, with 14 nucleotides matching TRBD2. This CDR3 is 20 amino acids long. Germline CDR1 is MNHEY and CDR2 is SVGEGT. V was clipped by 6 bases and J by 0 bases; unmatched bases: 13.

The V call is TRBV30, the J call TRBJ2-3, with unresolved D. V shed 2 bases and J shed 3 bases, with 6 bases lying between them. The germline gives CDR1 GTSNPN, CDR2 SVGIG (reference sequence). The CDR3 runs 12 residues. The CDR3 is CAWSRVTDTQYF. In nucleotides, the CDR3 is TGTGCCTGGAGTAGAGTGACAGATACGCAGTATTTT.

This chain joins TRBV7-9 and TRBJ1-4; no firm D call. The germline V and J ends were trimmed by 0 bases and 0 bases, with 5 bases remaining between them. This CDR3 has 15 amino acids. The germline CDR1 and CDR2 sequences are SEHNR and FQNEAQ (reference sequence). The CDR3 DNA reads as TGTGCCAGCAGCTTAGCGAGGGCAACTAATGAAAAACTGTTTTTT. Its protein product is CASSLARATNEKLFF.

The rearrangement links TRBV13 to TRBJ2-7; no definite D call. V was clipped by 6 bases and J by 4 bases, with 7 bases between them. There are 11 residues in the CDR3. CDR1 PRHDT and CDR2 FYEKMQ come from the germline V gene (reference sequence). The DNA of the CDR3 is TGTGCCAGCAGGTTAAATTACGAGCAGTACTTC. This sequence encodes CASRLNYEQYF.